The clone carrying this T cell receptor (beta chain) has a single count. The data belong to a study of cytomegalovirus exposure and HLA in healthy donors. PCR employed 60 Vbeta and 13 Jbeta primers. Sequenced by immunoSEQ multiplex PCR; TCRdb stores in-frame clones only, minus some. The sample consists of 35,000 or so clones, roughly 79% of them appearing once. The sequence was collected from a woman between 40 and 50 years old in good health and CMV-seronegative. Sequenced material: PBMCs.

The CDR3 DNA sequence: TGTGCCAGCAGTGAATTAGTTGGGACTAGCGGGTACCAAGAGACCCAGTACTTC. Protein product: CASSELVGTSGYQETQYF. This chain joins TRBV6-1 and TRBJ2-5; 12 positions agree with TRBD2. The CDR3 extends over 18 amino acids. With 2 bases clipped from V and 0 bases from J, the junction kept 7 bases outside the gene matches. Germline assignment: CDR1 MNHNS and CDR2 SASEGT.